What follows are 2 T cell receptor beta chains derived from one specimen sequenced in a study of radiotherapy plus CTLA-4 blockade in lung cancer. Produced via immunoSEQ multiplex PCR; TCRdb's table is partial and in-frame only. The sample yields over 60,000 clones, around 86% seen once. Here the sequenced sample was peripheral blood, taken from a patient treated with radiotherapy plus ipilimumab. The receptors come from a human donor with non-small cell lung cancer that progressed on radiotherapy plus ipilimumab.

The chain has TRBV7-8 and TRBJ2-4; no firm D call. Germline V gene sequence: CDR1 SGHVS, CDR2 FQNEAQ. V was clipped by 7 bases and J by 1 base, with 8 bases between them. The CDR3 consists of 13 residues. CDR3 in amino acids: CASTQGAKNIQYF. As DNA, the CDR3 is TGTGCCAGCACCCAAGGGGCCAAAAACATTCAGTACTTC.

The CDR3 bases are TGTGCCAGCAGTCCAGGGAACAAACAAGAGACCCAGTACTTC. Translated: CASSPGNKQETQYF. The chain carries TRBV2 and TRBJ2-5; the D gene is possibly TRBD1 (5 bases). The CDR3 loop spans 14 amino acids. V lost 5 bases and J 2 bases, leaving 12 bases between the germline ends. Germline CDR1 SNHLY, CDR2 FYNNEI.